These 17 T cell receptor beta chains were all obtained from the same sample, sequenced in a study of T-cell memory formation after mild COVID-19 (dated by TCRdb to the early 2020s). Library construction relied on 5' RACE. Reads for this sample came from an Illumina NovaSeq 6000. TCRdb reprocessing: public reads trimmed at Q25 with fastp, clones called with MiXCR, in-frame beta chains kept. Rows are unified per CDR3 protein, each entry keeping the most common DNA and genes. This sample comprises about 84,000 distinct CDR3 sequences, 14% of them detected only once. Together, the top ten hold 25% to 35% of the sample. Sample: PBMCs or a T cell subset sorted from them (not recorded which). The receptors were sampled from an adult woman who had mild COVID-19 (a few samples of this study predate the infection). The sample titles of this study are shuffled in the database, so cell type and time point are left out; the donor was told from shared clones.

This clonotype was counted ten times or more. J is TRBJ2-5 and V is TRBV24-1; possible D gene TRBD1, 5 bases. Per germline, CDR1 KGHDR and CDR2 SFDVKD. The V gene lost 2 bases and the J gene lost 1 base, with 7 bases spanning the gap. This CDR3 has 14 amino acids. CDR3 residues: CATSDWGLQETQYF. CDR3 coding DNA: TGTGCCACCAGTGATTGGGGCCTCCAAGAGACCCAGTACTTC.

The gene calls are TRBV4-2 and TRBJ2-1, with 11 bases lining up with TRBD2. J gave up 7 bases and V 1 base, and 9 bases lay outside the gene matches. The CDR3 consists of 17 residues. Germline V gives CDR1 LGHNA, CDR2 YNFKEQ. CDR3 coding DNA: TGTGCCAGCAGCCAAGTCTTAGCGGGAGGGCCATATAATGAGCAGTTCTTC. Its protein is CASSQVLAGGPYNEQFF.

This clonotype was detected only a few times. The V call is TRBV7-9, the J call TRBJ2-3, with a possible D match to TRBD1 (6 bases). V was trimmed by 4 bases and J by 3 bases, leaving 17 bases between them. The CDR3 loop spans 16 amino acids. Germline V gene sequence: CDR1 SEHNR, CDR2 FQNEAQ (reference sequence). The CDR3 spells CASSSRHREITDTQYF. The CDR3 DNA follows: TGTGCCAGCAGCTCTCGGCACAGGGAAATAACAGATACGCAGTATTTT. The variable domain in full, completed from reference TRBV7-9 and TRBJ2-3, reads DTGVSQNPRHKITKRGQNVTFRCDPISEHNRLYWYRQTLGQGPEFLTYFQNEAQLEKSRLLSDRFSAERPKGSFSTLEIQRTEQGDSAMYLCASSSRHREITDTQYFGPGTRLTVL.

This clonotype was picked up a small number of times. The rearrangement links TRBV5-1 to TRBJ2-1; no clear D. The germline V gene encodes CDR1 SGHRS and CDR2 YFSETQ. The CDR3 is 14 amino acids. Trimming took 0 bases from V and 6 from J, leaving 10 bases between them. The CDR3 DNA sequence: TGCGCCAGCAGCTTGGCCGGCACTCCCAATGAGCAGTTCTTC. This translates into CASSLAGTPNEQFF.

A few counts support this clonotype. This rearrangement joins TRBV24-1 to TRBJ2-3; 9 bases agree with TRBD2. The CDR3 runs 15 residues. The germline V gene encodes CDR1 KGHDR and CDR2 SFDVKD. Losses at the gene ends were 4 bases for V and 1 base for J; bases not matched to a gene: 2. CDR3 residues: CATSETSGRTDTQYF. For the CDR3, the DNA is TGTGCCACCAGTGAGACTAGCGGCCGCACAGATACGCAGTATTTT.

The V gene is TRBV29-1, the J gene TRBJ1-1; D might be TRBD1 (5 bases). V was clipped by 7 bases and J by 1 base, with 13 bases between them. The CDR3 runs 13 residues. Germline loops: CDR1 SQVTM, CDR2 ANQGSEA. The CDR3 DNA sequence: TGCAGCGCCCCCGGGACGGAGAACACTGAAGCTTTCTTT. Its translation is CSAPGTENTEAFF.

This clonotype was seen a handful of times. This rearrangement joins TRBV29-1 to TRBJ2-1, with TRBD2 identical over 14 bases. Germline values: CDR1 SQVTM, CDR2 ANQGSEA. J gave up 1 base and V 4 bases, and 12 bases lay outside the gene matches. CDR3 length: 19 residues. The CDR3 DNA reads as TGCAGCGTTGTTCACGTTGGGACTAGCGGGAGTAGGTCCTACAATGAGCAGTTCTTC. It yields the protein CSVVHVGTSGSRSYNEQFF.

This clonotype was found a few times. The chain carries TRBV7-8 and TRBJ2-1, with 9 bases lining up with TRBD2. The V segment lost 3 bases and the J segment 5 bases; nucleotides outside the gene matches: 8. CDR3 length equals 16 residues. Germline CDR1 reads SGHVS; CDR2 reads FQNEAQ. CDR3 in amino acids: CASSFRRLAGHNEQFF. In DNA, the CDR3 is TGTGCCAGCAGCTTTAGGCGGCTAGCGGGACACAATGAGCAGTTCTTC.

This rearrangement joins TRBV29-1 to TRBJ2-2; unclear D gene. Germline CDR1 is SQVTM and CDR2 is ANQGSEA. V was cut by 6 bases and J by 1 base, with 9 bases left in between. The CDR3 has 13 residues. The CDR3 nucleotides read TGCAGCGTAGTCGCGATGAACACCGGGGAGCTGTTTTTT. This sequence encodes CSVVAMNTGELFF.

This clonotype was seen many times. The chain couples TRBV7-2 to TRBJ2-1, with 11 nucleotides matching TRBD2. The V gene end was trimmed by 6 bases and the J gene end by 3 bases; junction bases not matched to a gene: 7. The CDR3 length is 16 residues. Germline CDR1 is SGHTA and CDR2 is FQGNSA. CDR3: CASSSSGRIFYNEQFF. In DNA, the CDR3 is TGTGCCAGCAGTTCTAGCGGGAGGATCTTCTACAATGAGCAGTTCTTC.

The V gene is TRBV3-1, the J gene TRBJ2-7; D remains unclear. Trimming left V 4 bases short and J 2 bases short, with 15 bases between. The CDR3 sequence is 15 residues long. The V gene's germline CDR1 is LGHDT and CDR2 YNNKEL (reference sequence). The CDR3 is CASSRETLPPYEQYF. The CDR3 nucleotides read TGTGCCAGCAGCCGAGAGACATTGCCGCCCTACGAGCAGTACTTC.

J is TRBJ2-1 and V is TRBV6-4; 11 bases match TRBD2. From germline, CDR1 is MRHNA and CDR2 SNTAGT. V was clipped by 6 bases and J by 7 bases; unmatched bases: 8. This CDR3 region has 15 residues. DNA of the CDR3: TGTGCCAGCAGCGAACTAGCGGGAGTATATAATGAGCAGTTCTTC. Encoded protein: CASSELAGVYNEQFF.

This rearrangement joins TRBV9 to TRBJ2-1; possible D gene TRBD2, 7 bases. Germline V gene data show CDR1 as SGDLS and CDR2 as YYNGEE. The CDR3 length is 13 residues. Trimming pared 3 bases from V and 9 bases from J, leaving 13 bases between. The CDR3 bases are TGTGCCAGCAGCGAGGGGGGGGCGGCTGAGCAGTTCTTC. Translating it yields CASSEGGAAEQFF.

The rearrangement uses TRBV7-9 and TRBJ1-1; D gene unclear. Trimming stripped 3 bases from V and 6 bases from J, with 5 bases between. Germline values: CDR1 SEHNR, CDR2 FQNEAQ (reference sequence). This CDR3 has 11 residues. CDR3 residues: CASSFSAEAFF. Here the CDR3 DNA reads TGTGCCAGCAGCTTCTCCGCTGAAGCTTTCTTT.

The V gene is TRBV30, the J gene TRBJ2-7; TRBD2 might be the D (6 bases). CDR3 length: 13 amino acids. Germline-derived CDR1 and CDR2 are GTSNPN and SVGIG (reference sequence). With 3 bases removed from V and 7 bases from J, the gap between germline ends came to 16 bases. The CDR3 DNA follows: TGTGCCTGGAGAGGAGGGAATCGGGGAGAGCAGTACTTC. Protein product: CAWRGGNRGEQYF.

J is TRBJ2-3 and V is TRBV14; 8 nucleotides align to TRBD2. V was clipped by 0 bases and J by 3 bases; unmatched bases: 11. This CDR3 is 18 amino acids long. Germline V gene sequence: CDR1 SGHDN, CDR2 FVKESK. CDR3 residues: CASSQDFFGRGMTDTQYF. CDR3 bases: TGTGCCAGCAGCCAAGATTTCTTCGGGAGGGGGATGACAGATACGCAGTATTTT.

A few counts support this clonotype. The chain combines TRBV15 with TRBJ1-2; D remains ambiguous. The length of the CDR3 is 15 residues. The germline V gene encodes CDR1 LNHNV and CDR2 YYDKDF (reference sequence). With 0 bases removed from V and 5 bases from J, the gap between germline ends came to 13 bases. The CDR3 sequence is CATSRESDGVYGYTF. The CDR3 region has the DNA TGTGCCACCAGCAGAGAAAGTGACGGCGTTTATGGCTACACCTTC.